The 13 T cell receptor beta chains presented below share a single source sample, sequenced in a study of T-cell memory formation after mild COVID-19. TCRdb ran MiXCR on the 5' RACE reads and lists one entry per CDR3 protein. The repertoire holds about 270,000 distinct CDR3 sequences, with 15% to 20% as singletons. The sample was PBMCs or a T cell subset sorted from them (not recorded which). The receptors were sampled from a man aged 18 to 30 who had mild COVID-19 (a few samples of this study predate the infection). Cell type and time point are not known.

The chain combines TRBV30 with TRBJ1-1; no reliable D call. This CDR3 comprises 11 residues. Germline V gene lookup returns CDR1 GTSNPN and CDR2 SVGIG (reference sequence). V was shortened by 5 bases and J by 4 bases, with 8 bases between the two germline ends. The chain's CDR3 is CAWAESTEAFF. In nucleotides, the CDR3 is TGTGCCTGGGCGGAGAGCACTGAAGCTTTCTTT.

This clonotype was seen more than once but under ten times. The chain joins TRBV20-1 to TRBJ2-1; TRBD2 matches at 16 bases. Germline CDR1 DFQATT, CDR2 SNEGSKA (reference sequence). This CDR3 contains 18 residues. The trim removed 2 bases at V and 1 base at J, leaving 5 bases unmatched. The CDR3 nucleotides are TGCAGTGCTAGACCGGGACTAGCGGGGGGGCATTCCTACAATGAGCAGTTCTTC. It codes for CSARPGLAGGHSYNEQFF.

DNA for the CDR3: TGTGCCAGCAGTCGAGGCGAGGCGGTCAATTCACCCCTCCACTTT. This sequence encodes CASSRGEAVNSPLHF. The genes are TRBV5-5 and TRBJ1-6; D unresolved. The germline gives CDR1 SGHKS, CDR2 YYEKEE (reference sequence). This CDR3 is built from 15 residues. V lost 5 bases and J 7 bases, leaving 16 bases between the germline ends.

V and J are TRBV28 and TRBJ2-7; weak D call: TRBD1 (6 bases). Germline V gene sequence: CDR1 MDHEN, CDR2 SYDVKM. The CDR3 length is 15 residues. V lost 7 bases to trimming and J lost 2 bases, with 18 bases between them. This CDR3 reads CASTPGGQSTYEQYV. Written as DNA, the CDR3 is TGTGCCAGCACCCCAGGCGGACAGAGCACCTACGAGCAGTACGTC.

This chain joins TRBV5-1 and TRBJ1-2; 7 bases fit TRBD1. CDR1 SGHRS and CDR2 YFSETQ come from the germline V gene. CDR3 length equals 14 residues. With 4 bases clipped from V and 5 bases from J, the junction kept 8 bases outside the gene matches. This CDR3 is CASSPGQTTYGYTF. CDR3 DNA sequence: TGCGCCAGCAGCCCGGGACAGACCACGTATGGCTACACCTTC.

This clonotype was seen only a few times. The chain has TRBV4-3 and TRBJ2-3, with D possibly being TRBD1 (5 bases). Germline CDR1 reads LGHNA; CDR2 reads YSLEER. CDR3 length: 17 amino acids. The V and J ends lost 2 bases and 5 bases respectively, with 20 bases between them. CDR3 residues: CASSQRDYRFSRDTQYF. Written as DNA, the CDR3 is TGCGCCAGCAGCCAACGAGATTACAGGTTTAGTCGAGATACGCAGTATTTT.

In this sample, this clonotype turned up a few times. The chain has TRBV4-2 and TRBJ2-3, with D possibly being TRBD2 (5 bases). The CDR3 has 16 residues. The V gene lost 0 bases and the J gene lost 4 bases, with 14 bases spanning the gap. CDR1 is LGHNA and CDR2 is YNFKEQ in the germline V gene. The CDR3 loop reads CASSQDRELRADTQYF. The CDR3 coding sequence is TGTGCCAGCAGCCAAGATCGTGAGCTGAGGGCAGATACGCAGTATTTT.

This chain links TRBV10-3 with TRBJ1-4; 9 bases line up with TRBD1. The germline CDR1 and CDR2 sequences are ENHRY and SYGVKD. This CDR3 has 17 residues. The V gene end was trimmed by 9 bases and the J gene end by 2 bases; junction bases not matched to a gene: 13. Here the CDR3 reads CAIDGQGPLGTNEKLFF. The CDR3 nucleotides are TGTGCCATAGACGGACAGGGGCCATTGGGGACTAATGAAAAACTGTTTTTT.

In nucleotides, the CDR3 is TGTGCCAGCACCCCTCTTGCCAAAAACATTCAGTACTTC. This gives the protein CASTPLAKNIQYF. J is TRBJ2-4 and V is TRBV6-1, with D hard to call. The CDR3 has 13 amino acids. With 7 bases removed from V and 1 base from J, the gap between germline ends came to 8 bases. The germline V gene has CDR1 MNHNS and CDR2 SASEGT.

The V gene is TRBV20-1, the J gene TRBJ1-1; D is undetermined. The germline CDR1 and CDR2 sequences are DFQATT and SNEGSKA (reference sequence). The CDR3 sequence is 13 residues long. V shed 8 bases and J shed 2 bases, with 15 bases lying between them. CDR3 in DNA: TGCAGTCTCCGGGGAAGTTATAACACTGAAGCTTTCTTT. Translated, it gives CSLRGSYNTEAFF.

The CDR3 spells CASSERGGSTDTQYF. DNA for the CDR3: TGCGCCAGCAGTGAGCGGGGGGGCTCTACAGATACGCAGTATTTT. The chain carries TRBV10-2 and TRBJ2-3, with TRBD2 matching 8 bases. J lost 3 bases, V lost 2 bases, and 4 bases had no gene match. The CDR3 consists of 15 residues. Per germline, CDR1 WSHSY and CDR2 SAAADI.

This chain uses TRBV2 with TRBJ1-1, with no clear D. The CDR3 has 14 amino acids. V was pared by 10 bases and J by 1 base, with 16 bases between. Germline V gene data show CDR1 as SNHLY and CDR2 as FYNNEI. The CDR3 spells CATPRTASNTEAFF. The CDR3 DNA is TGTGCCACCCCTCGGACGGCTTCGAACACTGAAGCTTTCTTT.

The count of this clonotype is one. The V gene is TRBV7-9, the J gene TRBJ1-2, with D unclear. The CDR3 runs to 13 residues. V lost 5 bases and J lost 0, with 7 bases in between. Germline V gene sequence: CDR1 SEHNR, CDR2 FQNEAQ (reference sequence). CDR3 residues: CASSPLSNYGYTF. DNA of the CDR3: TGTGCCAGCAGCCCCCTTTCTAACTATGGCTACACCTTC.